The source of this T cell receptor (beta chain) is a study of T cell responses to AZD1222 COVID-19 vaccine. Study overall: Samples with a second dose at about 4 or about 12 weeks were pooled together.

This clone was seen a single time. Its antigen is not known. Sequenced by immunoSEQ multiplex PCR; TCRdb stores in-frame clones only, minus some. This table has 200,000 or so clones, 90% to 95% appearing once. General study results and limits: No day 14 peak samples; only post-peak repertoires were characterized. The study found Spike-specific TCR breadth and depth rose after two AZD1222 doses.

Germline loops: CDR1 GTSNPN, CDR2 SVGIG (reference sequence). V trimming: 5 bases; J trimming: 4 bases; junction bases outside the gene matches: 11. The CDR3 runs 15 residues. V usage is TRBV30 and J usage is TRBJ2-5, with TRBD2 matching over 9 bases. Source: peripheral blood, taken on day 0 of AZD1222 vaccination. The receptor was isolated from an adult in good health. The CDR3 here is CAWGLAPRGRETQYF. In DNA, the CDR3 is TGTGCCTGGGGACTAGCGCCAAGAGGGAGAGAGACCCAGTACTTC.